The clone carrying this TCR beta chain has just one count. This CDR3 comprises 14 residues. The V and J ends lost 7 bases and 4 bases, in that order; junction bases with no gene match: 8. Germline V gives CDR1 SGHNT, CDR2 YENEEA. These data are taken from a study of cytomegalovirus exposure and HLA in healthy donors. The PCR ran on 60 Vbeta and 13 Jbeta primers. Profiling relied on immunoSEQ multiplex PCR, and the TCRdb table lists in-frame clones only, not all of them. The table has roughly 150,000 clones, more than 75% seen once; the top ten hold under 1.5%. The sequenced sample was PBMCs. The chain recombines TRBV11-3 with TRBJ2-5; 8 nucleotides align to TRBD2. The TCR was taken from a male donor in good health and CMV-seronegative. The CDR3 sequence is CASTPGLEGETQYF. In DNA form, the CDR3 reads TGTGCCAGCACCCCGGGACTAGAGGGAGAGACCCAGTACTTC.